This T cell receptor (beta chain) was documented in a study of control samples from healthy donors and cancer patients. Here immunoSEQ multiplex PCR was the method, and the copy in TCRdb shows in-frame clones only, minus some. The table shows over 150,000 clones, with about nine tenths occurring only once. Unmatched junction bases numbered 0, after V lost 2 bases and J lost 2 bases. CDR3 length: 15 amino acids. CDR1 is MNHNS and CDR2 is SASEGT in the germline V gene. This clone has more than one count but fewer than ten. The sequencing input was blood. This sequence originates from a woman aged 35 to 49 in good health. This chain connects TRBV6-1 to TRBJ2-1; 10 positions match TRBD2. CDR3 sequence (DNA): TGTGCCAGCAGTGAAACTAGCGGGGCCTACAATGAGCAGTTCTTC. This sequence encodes CASSETSGAYNEQFF.